One sample yielded the 17 T cell receptor beta chains listed below, sequenced in a study of regulatory T cells in long-lasting Graves disease. Researchers made TCR beta libraries by using iRepertoire HTBI primers and running Arm-PCR on CDR3 regions. TCRdb ran MiXCR on the multiplex PCR reads and lists one entry per CDR3 protein. The sample has approximately 460,000 distinct CDR3 sequences; around 15% are singletons. The sample's time point: newly diagnosed GD, antithyroid drugs for less than 3 months. From RNA extracted from PBMCs, the TCR library was made. These data also formed part of another study, on T cells in Graves' hyperthyroidism and ophthalmopathy.

The sequencing here drew on peripheral blood mononuclear cells (PBMCs), taken at new diagnosis, from a patient treated with antithyroid drugs. These TCRs come from a woman between 25 and 40 years old with Graves disease.

This clonotype was counted only a few times. The chain has TRBV20-1 and TRBJ2-3; 10 nucleotides match TRBD2. The junction had 8 bases not matched to a gene; V was cut back by 7 bases and J by 4 bases. CDR3 size: 14 residues. The germline V gene has CDR1 DFQATT and CDR2 SNEGSKA (reference sequence). The CDR3 sequence is CSGSLAGEADTQYF. The CDR3 bases are TGCAGTGGGTCTCTAGCGGGAGAGGCAGATACGCAGTATTTT.

This clonotype was seen repeatedly, ten times or more. The chain links TRBV24-1 to TRBJ1-1; possibly TRBD1 for D (6 bases). The CDR3 extends over 13 amino acids. Germline lookup yields CDR1 KGHDR and CDR2 SFDVKD. The ends were cut back, 4 bases at V and 8 bases at J, with 13 bases in the middle. The CDR3 is CATSDHNREEAFF. Written as DNA, the CDR3 is TGTGCCACCAGTGACCACAACAGGGAAGAAGCTTTCTTT.

The chain combines TRBV9 with TRBJ2-2; D assignment may be TRBD1 or TRBD2 (6 bases each). The CDR3 extends over 15 amino acids. Germline values: CDR1 SGDLS, CDR2 YYNGEE. Trimming took 3 bases from V and 2 from J, leaving 11 bases between them. The CDR3 loop reads CASSDREVNTGELFF. The CDR3 bases are TGTGCCAGCAGCGACAGGGAGGTCAACACCGGGGAGCTGTTTTTT.

This clonotype was detected many times. J is TRBJ2-1 and V is TRBV20-1; 8 nucleotides align to TRBD2. The length of the CDR3 is 13 residues. Germline V gene data show CDR1 as DFQATT and CDR2 as SNEGSKA (reference sequence). V was clipped by 5 bases and J by 6 bases; unmatched bases: 6. CDR3 nucleotide sequence: TGCAGTGCTCCGGGACTAGTAAGCAATGAGCAGTTCTTC. This translates into CSAPGLVSNEQFF.

This clonotype was picked up many times. The rearrangement uses TRBV7-9 and TRBJ1-1; D not resolved. Germline V gene sequence: CDR1 SEHNR, CDR2 FQNEAQ (reference sequence). Trimming shortened V by 4 bases and J by 1 base, and 13 bases separated the two germline ends. This CDR3 has 15 amino acids. The CDR3 region is CASSSVKFSNTEAFF. Written as DNA, the CDR3 is TGTGCCAGCAGCTCGGTAAAATTTTCGAACACTGAAGCTTTCTTT.

In this sample, this clonotype turned up many times. The chain links TRBV12-3 or TRBV12-4 to TRBJ2-7; 12 bases map to TRBD2. The CDR3 covers 15 residues. Trimming cost V 6 bases and J 0 bases; bases outside gene matches: 3. The CDR3 loop reads CASSLTSGSSYEQYF. CDR3 coding DNA: TGTGCCAGCAGCCTGACTAGCGGGAGCTCCTACGAGCAGTACTTC.

V and J are TRBV6-5 and TRBJ1-3, with 7 bases lining up with TRBD1. The CDR3 covers 19 residues. Germline V gene lookup returns CDR1 MNHEY and CDR2 SVGAGI. The J segment lost 0 bases and the V segment lost 2 bases, leaving 13 bases of the junction unmatched. The CDR3 spells CASSYLTPTGSSSGNTIYF. The DNA of the CDR3 is TGTGCCAGCAGTTACCTTACACCGACAGGGTCTAGCTCTGGAAACACCATATATTTT.

Comments on this clonotype: One end of the junction fails to match germline, which may point to a read error. This chain joins TRBV18 and TRBJ2-7, with 10 bases lining up with TRBD2. Germline V gene lookup returns CDR1 KGHSH and CDR2 LQKENI. The length of the CDR3 is 19 residues. CDR3 region: CASSPPSGKGTSGAFERYF. Here the CDR3 DNA reads TGTGCCAGCTCACCACCCTCGGGGAAAGGAACTAGCGGGGCTTTCGAGCGGTACTTC.

A few counts support this clonotype. The rearrangement joins TRBV7-6 to TRBJ2-3; TRBD2 agrees at 12 bases. With 5 bases clipped from V and 7 bases from J, the junction kept 10 bases outside the gene matches. Germline lookup yields CDR1 SGHVS and CDR2 FNYEAQ. The CDR3 totals 16 residues. CDR3 DNA sequence: TGTGCCAGCAGCGCCGGGACTAGCGGGCGGTGGAATACGCAGTATTTT. Its translation is CASSAGTSGRWNTQYF.

There are many counts of this clonotype. The rearrangement joins TRBV28 to TRBJ2-1; maybe TRBD2 (7 bases). The V gene's germline CDR1 is MDHEN and CDR2 SYDVKM. Trimming removed 4 bases at V and 8 bases at J, with 18 bases between. The CDR3 extends over 15 amino acids. CDR3 bases: TGTGCCAGCAGTTATCTTTCGAGGGGGAGGGATGAGCAGTTCTTC. Its translation is CASSYLSRGRDEQFF.

This clonotype occurred a few times. The chain carries TRBV9 and TRBJ2-3; D is perhaps TRBD1 or TRBD2 (6 bases each). V was trimmed by 2 bases and J by 12 bases, leaving 16 bases between them. Germline V CDR1 and CDR2: SGDLS, YYNGEE. The CDR3 runs 13 residues. The DNA for the CDR3 is TGTGCCAGCAGCGTGGGGGGCCCGTCTTCTCAGTATTTT. It codes for CASSVGGPSSQYF.

Worth noting for this clonotype: The germline gene is not matched at one end of the junction; a read error may be the cause. This chain joins TRBV11-2 and TRBJ1-4, with D unresolved. The CDR3 runs to 15 residues. Per germline, CDR1 SGHAT and CDR2 FQNNGV. The CDR3 reads CASSLVLQSNENLFF. In DNA, the CDR3 is TGTGCCAGCAGCTTAGTTTTACAGTCTAATGAAAATCTGTTTTTT.

This clonotype came up many times. This sequence joins TRBV27 and TRBJ2-7; 8 bases line up with TRBD1. Germline loops: CDR1 MNHEY, CDR2 SMNVEV (reference sequence). The CDR3 is made up of 16 amino acids. V shed 5 bases and J 4 bases; nucleotides not matched to a gene: 13. CDR3 DNA: TGTGCCAGCAGTCTAAAAACAGGGGGTATTATATACGAGCAGTACTTC. Translation: CASSLKTGGIIYEQYF.

The table lists this clonotype with a count of one. The genes are TRBV28 and TRBJ1-2; 10 bases are a match to TRBD1. J lost 6 bases, V lost 5 bases, and 6 bases had no gene match. Germline-derived CDR1 and CDR2 are MDHEN and SYDVKM. The CDR3 loop spans 14 amino acids. The CDR3 here is CASSTGTGVDGYTF. CDR3 sequence (DNA): TGTGCCAGCAGTACCGGGACAGGGGTTGATGGCTACACCTTC.

This clonotype has ten or more counts. The chain is built from TRBV12-3 or TRBV12-4 and TRBJ2-1; D is unclear. This CDR3 spans 12 amino acids. V was shortened by 5 bases and J by 7 bases, with 9 bases between the two germline ends. CDR3 sequence: CASSPSLNEQFF. The CDR3 DNA sequence: TGTGCCAGCAGTCCCTCCCTAAATGAGCAGTTCTTC.

This clonotype has ten or more counts. The chain carries TRBV5-8 and TRBJ1-4; 7 bases align to TRBD1. Per the germline V gene, CDR1 is SGHTS and CDR2 is YDEGEE. J lost 4 bases, V lost 3 bases, and 3 bases had no gene match. The length of the CDR3 is 14 residues. CDR3 loop: CASSSGQINEKLFF. CDR3 nucleotide sequence: TGTGCCAGCAGCTCGGGACAGATTAATGAAAAACTGTTTTTT.

This clonotype has ten or more counts. The chain uses TRBV27 and TRBJ2-1, with D possibly TRBD1 on 5 matching bases. The V end was cut by 2 bases, the J end by 0 bases, with 14 bases between. CDR1 and CDR2 (germline): MNHEY, SMNVEV (reference sequence). The CDR3 totals 17 residues. The CDR3 DNA reads as TGTGCCAGCAGTTTAGGGGCCCCATGGAGCTCCTACAATGAGCAGTTCTTC. Translated, it gives CASSLGAPWSSYNEQFF.